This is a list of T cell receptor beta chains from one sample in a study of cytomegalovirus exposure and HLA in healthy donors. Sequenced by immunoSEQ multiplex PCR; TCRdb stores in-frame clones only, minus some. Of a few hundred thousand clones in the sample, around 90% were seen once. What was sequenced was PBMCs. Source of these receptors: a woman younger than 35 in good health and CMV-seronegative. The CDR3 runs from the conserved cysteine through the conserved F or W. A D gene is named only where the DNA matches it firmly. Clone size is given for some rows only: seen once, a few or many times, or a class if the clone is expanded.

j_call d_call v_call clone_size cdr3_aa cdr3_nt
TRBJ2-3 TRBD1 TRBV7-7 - CASSLGAGGFTDTQYF TGTGCTAGCAGCTTAGGGGCAGGGGGCTTCACAGATACGCAGTATTTT
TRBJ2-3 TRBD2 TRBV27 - CASSSEPYGLAGTDTQYF TGTGCCAGCAGTTCGGAACCATATGGACTAGCGGGCACAGATACGCAGTATTTT
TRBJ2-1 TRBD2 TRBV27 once CASSSPPSGSSYNEQFF TGTGCCAGCAGTTCCCCTCCTAGCGGGTCCTCCTACAATGAGCAGTTCTTC
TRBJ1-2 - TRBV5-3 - CARSFLQGHGGYTF TGTGCCAGAAGCTTCCTTCAGGGACATGGAGGCTACACCTTC
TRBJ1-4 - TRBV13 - CASSPTRTNEKLFF TGTGCCAGCAGCCCAACGAGAACTAATGAAAAACTGTTTTTT
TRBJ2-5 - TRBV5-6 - CASSLWDTQETQYF TGTGCCAGCAGCTTGTGGGACACCCAAGAGACCCAGTACTTC
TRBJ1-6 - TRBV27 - CASSLTEDNSPLHF TGTGCCAGCAGTTTGACAGAAGATAATTCACCCCTCCACTTT
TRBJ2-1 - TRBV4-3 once CASSQEWTLWYNEQFF TGCGCCAGCAGCCAAGAGTGGACTCTCTGGTACAATGAGCAGTTCTTC
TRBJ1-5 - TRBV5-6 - CASSPRDNPAQPQHF TGTGCCAGCAGCCCCAGGGATAACCCGGCTCAGCCCCAGCATTTT
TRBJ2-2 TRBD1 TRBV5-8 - CASSLAWGTATGELFF TGTGCCAGCAGCTTGGCCTGGGGGACAGCCACCGGGGAGCTGTTTTTT
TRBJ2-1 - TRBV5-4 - CASSLNNPGSYNEQFF TGTGCCAGCAGCCTGAACAACCCGGGTTCCTACAATGAGCAGTTCTTC
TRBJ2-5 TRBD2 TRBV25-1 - CASSDQRRLAGAEETQYF TGTGCCAGCAGTGACCAAAGGAGACTAGCGGGGGCCGAAGAGACCCAGTACTTC
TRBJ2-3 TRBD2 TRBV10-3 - CAISDRTSESGDTQYF TGTGCCATCAGTGATCGAACTAGCGAATCGGGAGATACGCAGTATTTT
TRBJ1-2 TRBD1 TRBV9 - CASSVEKGATHYGYTF TGTGCCAGCAGCGTAGAGAAGGGGGCCACACACTATGGCTACACCTTC
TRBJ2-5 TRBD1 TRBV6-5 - CASSYTQGALQETQYF TGTGCCAGCAGTTATACACAGGGGGCTCTCCAAGAGACCCAGTACTTC
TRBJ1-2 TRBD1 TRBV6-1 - CASRGQGSSNYGYTF TGTGCCAGCAGGGGACAGGGCTCCTCCAACTATGGCTACACCTTC
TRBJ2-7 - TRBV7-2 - CASSPPGVPYEQYF TGTGCCAGCAGCCCCCCCGGGGTCCCCTACGAGCAGTACTTC
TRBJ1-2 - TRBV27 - CASSLGGDYGYTF TGTGCCAGCAGTTTGGGGGGGGACTATGGCTACACCTTC
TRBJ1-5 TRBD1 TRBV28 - CASSLGDRGYEQPQHF TGTGCCAGCAGTTTAGGTGACAGGGGGTACGAACAGCCCCAGCATTTT
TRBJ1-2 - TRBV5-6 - CASSLFSGSGLYGYTF TGTGCCAGCAGCTTGTTTTCAGGTTCAGGCTTATATGGCTACACCTTC
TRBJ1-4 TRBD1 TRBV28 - CASSSDRGATEKLFF TGTGCCAGCAGTTCCGACAGGGGCGCAACTGAAAAACTGTTTTTT
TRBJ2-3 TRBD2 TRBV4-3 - CASSGWTSDEPDTQYF TGCGCCAGCAGCGGATGGACTAGCGACGAACCAGATACGCAGTATTTT
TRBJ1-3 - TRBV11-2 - CASTGQPKGNTIYF TGTGCCAGCACAGGGCAACCAAAGGGGAACACCATATATTTT
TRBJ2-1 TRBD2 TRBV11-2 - CASSLVAGGRSSYNEQFF TGTGCCAGCAGCTTAGTAGCGGGGGGGCGATCTAGCTACAATGAGCAGTTCTTC
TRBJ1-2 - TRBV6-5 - CASSYSPDRIYGYTF TGTGCCAGCAGTTACTCCCCGGACAGAATCTATGGCTACACCTTC
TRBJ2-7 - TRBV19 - CASSMKFLGEQYF TGTGCCAGTAGTATGAAGTTTCTAGGCGAGCAGTACTTC
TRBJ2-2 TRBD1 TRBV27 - CASRGQGRTGELFF TGTGCCAGCAGGGGACAGGGGAGAACCGGGGAGCTGTTTTTT
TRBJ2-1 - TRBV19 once CASSILANEQFF TGTGCCAGTAGTATCTTGGCAAATGAGCAGTTCTTC
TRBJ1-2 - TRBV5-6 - CASSLGHTDYGYTF TGTGCCAGCAGCTTGGGGCACACCGACTATGGCTACACCTTC
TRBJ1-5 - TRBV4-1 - CASSQENGFPQPQHF TGCGCCAGCAGCCAAGAGAACGGTTTTCCACAGCCCCAGCATTTT